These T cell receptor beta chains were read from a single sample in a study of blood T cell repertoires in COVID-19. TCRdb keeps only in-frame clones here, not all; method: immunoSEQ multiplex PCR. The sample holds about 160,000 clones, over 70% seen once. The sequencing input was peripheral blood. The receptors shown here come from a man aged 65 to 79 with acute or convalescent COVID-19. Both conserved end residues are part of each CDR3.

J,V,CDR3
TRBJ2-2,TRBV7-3,CASSLTRDRVRDTGELFF
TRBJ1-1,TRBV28,CASRPGHVYTEAFF
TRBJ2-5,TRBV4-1,CASSQTEETQYF
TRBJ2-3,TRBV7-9,CASSLPSGRTDTQYF
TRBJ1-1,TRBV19,CAVPLVGGETEAFF
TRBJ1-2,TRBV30,CAWSVRGSGYGYTF
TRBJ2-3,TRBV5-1,CASSLGDRGYTDTQYF
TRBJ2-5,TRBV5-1,CASSPGTSAETQYF
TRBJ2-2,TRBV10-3,CAISESRNTGELFF
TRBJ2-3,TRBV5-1,CASSSGLAGGLITDTQYF
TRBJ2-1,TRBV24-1,CATSDHPTSGEDNEQFF